The 4 T cell receptor beta chains presented below share a single source sample, sequenced in a study of CD8 T cells in ankylosing spondylitis. TCRdb used MiXCR to reprocess the 5' RACE reads, holding one entry per CDR3 protein. Among 150,000 to 200,000 distinct CDR3 sequences listed, 15% to 20% were seen once. Sequencing was performed on blood, either unsorted or a sorted T cell fraction (not recorded which). The receptors shown here come from a male donor with ankylosing spondylitis or in good health (not recorded which).

There are many counts of this clonotype. The chain couples TRBV6-5 to TRBJ2-1; D uncertain. CDR3 length equals 15 residues. V lost 4 bases to trimming and J lost 3 bases, with 13 bases between them. Germline loops: CDR1 MNHEY, CDR2 SVGAGI. This CDR3 reads CASSSLQPVYNEQFF. Here the CDR3 DNA reads TGTGCCAGCAGTTCCCTCCAGCCAGTCTACAATGAGCAGTTCTTC.

In this sample, this clonotype turned up many times. The chain is built from TRBV12-3 or TRBV12-4 and TRBJ2-2; D perhaps matches TRBD1 (6 bases). The CDR3 contains 15 residues. Trimming stripped 4 bases from V and 4 bases from J, with 13 bases between. The CDR3 DNA reads as TGTGCCAGCAGTTCTCCGGCAGGGGTCACCGGGGAGCTGTTTTTT. Translation gives CASSSPAGVTGELFF.

This clonotype occurred many times. The J gene is TRBJ2-4, the V gene TRBV20-1, with 7 nucleotides matching TRBD2. The germline V gene encodes CDR1 DFQATT and CDR2 SNEGSKA (reference sequence). V gave up 6 bases and J gave up 5 bases; unmatched junction bases: 10. The CDR3 spans 14 residues. This CDR3 reads CSAGVPGLQNIQYF. The CDR3 region has the DNA TGCAGTGCGGGGGTTCCGGGACTACAAAACATTCAGTACTTC.

At least ten counts were recorded for this clonotype. The chain is built from TRBV20-1 and TRBJ2-1, with 10 bases that match TRBD2. Per the germline V gene, CDR1 is DFQATT and CDR2 is SNEGSKA (reference sequence). The V segment lost 3 bases and the J segment 4 bases; nucleotides outside the gene matches: 6. The CDR3 contains 15 residues. The CDR3 DNA reads as TGCAGTGCTAGTGGGAGGACTAGCGGATACAATGAGCAGTTCTTC. Residues: CSASGRTSGYNEQFF.